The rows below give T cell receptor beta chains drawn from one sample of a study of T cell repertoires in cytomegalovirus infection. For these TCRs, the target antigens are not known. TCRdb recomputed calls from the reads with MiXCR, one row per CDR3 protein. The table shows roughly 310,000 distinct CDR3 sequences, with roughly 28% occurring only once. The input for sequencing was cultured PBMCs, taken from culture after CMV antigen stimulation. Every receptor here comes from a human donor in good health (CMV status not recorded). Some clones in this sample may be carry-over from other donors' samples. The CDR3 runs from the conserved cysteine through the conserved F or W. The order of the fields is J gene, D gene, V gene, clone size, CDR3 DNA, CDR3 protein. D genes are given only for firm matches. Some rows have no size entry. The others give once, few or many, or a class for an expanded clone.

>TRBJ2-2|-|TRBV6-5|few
TGTGCCAGCAGATATCTCCGGGAGCTGTTTTTT
CASRYLRELFF
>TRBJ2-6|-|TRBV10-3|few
TGTGCCATCAGTGTCCGGGCCGACTCTGGGGCCAACGTCCTGACTTTC
CAISVRADSGANVLTF
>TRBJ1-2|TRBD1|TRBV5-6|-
TGTGCCAGCGGTTCTGGACAGGGAAGATCTGGCTACACCTTC
CASGSGQGRSGYTF
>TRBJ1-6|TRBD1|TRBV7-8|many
TGTGCCAGCAGCTTCGGACAGGGGCATAATTCACCCCTCCACTTT
CASSFGQGHNSPLHF
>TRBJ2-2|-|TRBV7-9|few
TGTGCCAGCAGCCCATGGTTAACCGGGGAGCTGTTTTTT
CASSPWLTGELFF
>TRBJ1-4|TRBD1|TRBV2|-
TGTGCCAGCAGAGGGGACAGGGGCCGCGATGAAAAACTGTTTTTT
CASRGDRGRDEKLFF
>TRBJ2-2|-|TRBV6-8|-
TGTGCCAGCAGTTACACCGAAGGCACCGGGGAGCTGTTTTTT
CASSYTEGTGELFF
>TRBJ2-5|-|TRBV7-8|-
TGTGCCAGCAGGTCATCTGTGGAGACCCAGTACTTC
CASRSSVETQYF
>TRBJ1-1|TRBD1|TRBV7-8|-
TGTGCCAGCAGCTTAGCGACAGGGCCAGAGGCTTTCTTT
CASSLATGPEAFF
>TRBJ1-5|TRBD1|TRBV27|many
TGTGCCAGCAGTGCCAGAAGACAGGGACGAAATCAGCCCCAGCATTTT
CASSARRQGRNQPQHF
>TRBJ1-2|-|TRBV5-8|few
TGTGCCAGCAGCTCCGGACACCTCGGAGGGTATGGCTACACCTTC
CASSSGHLGGYGYTF
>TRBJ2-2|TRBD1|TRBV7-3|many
TGTGCCAGCAGCCAAATAGGGGGCGACACCGGGGAGCTGTTTTTT
CASSQIGGDTGELFF
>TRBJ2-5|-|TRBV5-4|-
TGTGCCAGCAGCCCGGACCCCTGGGGAGAGACCCAGTACTTC
CASSPDPWGETQYF
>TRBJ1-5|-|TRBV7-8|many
TGTGCCAGCAGCTTAGCGCATACTCCTCAGCCCCAGCATTTT
CASSLAHTPQPQHF
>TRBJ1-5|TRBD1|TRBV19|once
TGTGCCAGTAGTACCGGACAGGGGTATCAGCCCCAGCATTTT
CASSTGQGYQPQHF
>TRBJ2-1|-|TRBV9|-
TGTGCCAGCAGCGTAGAGGCGAGGGGGGGAACTTTTGAGCAGTTCTTC
CASSVEARGGTFEQFF
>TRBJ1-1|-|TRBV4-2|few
TGTGCCAGCAGCAGCGGTCGGGAGATGAACACTGAAGCTTTCTTT
CASSSGREMNTEAFF
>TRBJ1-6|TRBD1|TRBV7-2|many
TGTGCCAGCAGCTTTTCCACAGGGGGGGATAATTCACCCCTCCACTTT
CASSFSTGGDNSPLHF
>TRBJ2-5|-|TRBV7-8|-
TGTGCCAGCAGCTTAAAGTGGGGGGGCCGGAAACAGACCCAGTACTTC
CASSLKWGGRKQTQYF
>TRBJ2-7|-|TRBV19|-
TGTGCCAGTAGTCTCGGGACGGACTCCTACGAGCAGTACTTC
CASSLGTDSYEQYF
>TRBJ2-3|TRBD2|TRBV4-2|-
TGTGCCAGCAGCCAACTAGCGGGGGCCTATAGCACAGATACGCAGTATTTT
CASSQLAGAYSTDTQYF
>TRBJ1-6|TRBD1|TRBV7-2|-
TGTGCCAGCAGCGCGACAGGGCTCAAAAATTCACCCCTCCACTTT
CASSATGLKNSPLHF
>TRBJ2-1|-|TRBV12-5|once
TGTGCTACCCTGGGGCAGGGGACATACAATGAGCAGTTCTTC
CATLGQGTYNEQFF
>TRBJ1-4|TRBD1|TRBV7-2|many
TGTGCCAGCAGTCGTAATCTCAGACAGGGCTGGGAAAAACTGTTTTTT
CASSRNLRQGWEKLFF
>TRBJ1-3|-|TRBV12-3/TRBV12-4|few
TGTGCCAGCAGACCCGGGGGGAGCTCTGGAAACACCATATATTTT
CASRPGGSSGNTIYF
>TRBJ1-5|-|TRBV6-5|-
TGTGCCAGCAGGAGAGGGCTTGATCAGCCCCAGCATTTT
CASRRGLDQPQHF
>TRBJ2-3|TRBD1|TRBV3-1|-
TGTGCCAGCAGCCAAAATGACAGGGGGTACACAGATACGCAGTATTTT
CASSQNDRGYTDTQYF
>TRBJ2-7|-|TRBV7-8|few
TGTGCCAGCAGCCCTCGACTAGCCTACGAGCAGTACTTC
CASSPRLAYEQYF
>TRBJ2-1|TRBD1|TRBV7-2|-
TGTGCCAGTCTACCGTCCGGGACAGTAAAGAGTGAGCAGTTCTTC
CASLPSGTVKSEQFF
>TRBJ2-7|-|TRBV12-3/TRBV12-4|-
TGTGCCAGCTTGGGGGCCCCCACCTACGAGCAGTACTTC
CASLGAPTYEQYF
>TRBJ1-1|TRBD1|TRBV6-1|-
TGTGCCAGCAGGACCCGGGACAGGGGGAACACTGAAGCTTTCTTT
CASRTRDRGNTEAFF
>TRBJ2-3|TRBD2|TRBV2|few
TGTGCCAGCAGAAACGGGAGGGGGTCAGATACGCAGTATTTT
CASRNGRGSDTQYF
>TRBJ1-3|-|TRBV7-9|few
TGTGCCAGCAGCTCAACCACAGGGAGGCGCACCATATATTTT
CASSSTTGRRTIYF
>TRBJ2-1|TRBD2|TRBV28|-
TGTGCCAGCCGCGAAGGGGCGGGAGGGGACAATGAGCAGTTCTTC
CASREGAGGDNEQFF
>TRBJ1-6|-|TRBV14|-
TGTGCCAGCAGCTTCGGTGGAGATAATTCACCCCTCCACTTT
CASSFGGDNSPLHF
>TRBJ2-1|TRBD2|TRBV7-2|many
TGTGCCAGCAGCCTGGGACTAGCGAGCTCCTACAATGAGCAGTTCTTC
CASSLGLASSYNEQFF
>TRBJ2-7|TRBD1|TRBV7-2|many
TGTGCCAGCAGCCCCGGGACAGGGGTCCCCAACGAGCAGTACTTC
CASSPGTGVPNEQYF
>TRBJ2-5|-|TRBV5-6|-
TGTGCCAGCAGCTTTGAAATGGCAGGGTACCTCCAAGAGACCCAGTACTTC
CASSFEMAGYLQETQYF
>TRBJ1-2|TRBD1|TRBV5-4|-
TGTGCCAGCAGCTTCCGAGGGGGGACAGGGGCCTTCTATGGCTACACCTTC
CASSFRGGTGAFYGYTF
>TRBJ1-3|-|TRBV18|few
TGTGCCAGCTCATCCTTCTCTGGAAACACCATATATTTT
CASSSFSGNTIYF
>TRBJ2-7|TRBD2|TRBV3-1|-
TGTGCCAGCAGCCCCTTAAGCGGGACTGCTGCCGAGCAGTACTTC
CASSPLSGTAAEQYF
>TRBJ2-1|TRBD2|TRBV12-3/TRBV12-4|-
TGTGCCAGCACCGGGACTAGCGGGGCTGAGCAGTTCTTC
CASTGTSGAEQFF
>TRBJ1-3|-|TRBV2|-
TGTGCCAGCAGTGAAAGGATTCTCCTGGGGGGTGAAAACACCATATATTTT
CASSERILLGGENTIYF